A selection of T cell receptor beta chains follows, all from one sample in a study of early T cells in non-severe SARS-CoV-2 infection. Using its own MiXCR run on the 5' RACE reads, TCRdb lists one record per CDR3 protein. The top ten clones hold 6% to 6.5% of a sample with 29,000 or so distinct CDR3 sequences, more than 4% of them seen once. The sample consisted of whole blood. The receptors derive from an adult who was a healthcare worker with PCR-confirmed SARS-CoV-2 infection or an uninfected control (not recorded which). Each CDR3 is given with its conserved first and last residue. Fields, in order: D gene, clone size, J gene, V gene, CDR3 DNA, CDR3 protein. D genes are given only for firm matches. The size of a clone is reported for some rows only, either as once, few or many, or as a class for expanded clones.

. | few | TRBJ1-2 | TRBV9 | TGTGCCAGCAGCTACCGGGACACAGCTAACTATGGCTACACCTTC | CASSYRDTANYGYTF
. | many | TRBJ2-1 | TRBV21-1 | TGTGCCAGCAGCAAAGAAGAGACTAGTAAGGACAATGAGCAGTTCTTC | CASSKEETSKDNEQFF
TRBD1 | many | TRBJ1-5 | TRBV12-5 | TGTGCTAGTGGTTATCGACAGGGCGGCAATCAGCCCCAGCATTTT | CASGYRQGGNQPQHF
. | . | TRBJ2-2 | TRBV3-1 | TGTGCCAGCAGCCCTAGGGCGATATTTTCCGGGGAGCTGTTTTTT | CASSPRAIFSGELFF
TRBD1 | many | TRBJ1-6 | TRBV25-1 | TGTGCCAGCGCGGGGACAGGAATTTCACCCCTCCACTTT | CASAGTGISPLHF
. | many | TRBJ2-3 | TRBV5-4 | TGTGCCAGCAGCGGGGCAGGGGACACAGATACGCAGTATTTT | CASSGAGDTDTQYF
. | . | TRBJ2-2 | TRBV18 | TGTGCCAGCAGGAAGACAGGAACGAACACCGGGGAGCTGTTTTTT | CASRKTGTNTGELFF
TRBD2 | few | TRBJ2-1 | TRBV3-1 | TGTGCCAGCAGCCACTACGGGGGAGGGGACAATGAGCAGTTCTTC | CASSHYGGGDNEQFF
TRBD2 | many | TRBJ2-1 | TRBV24-1 | TGTGCCACCCGGGGGGGCAATGAGCAGTTCTTC | CATRGGNEQFF
. | . | TRBJ1-5 | TRBV6-6 | TGTGCCAGCAGCGACAGAGATCTTCAGCCCCAGCATTTT | CASSDRDLQPQHF
. | medium-sized | TRBJ1-3 | TRBV7-9 | TGTGCCAGCAGCTTAGGGCCGTACTACTCTGGAAACACCATATATTTT | CASSLGPYYSGNTIYF
. | . | TRBJ2-7 | TRBV11-2 | TGTGCCAGCAGCTTAAGGACGGACTACGAGCAGTACTTC | CASSLRTDYEQYF
. | many | TRBJ2-5 | TRBV7-9 | TGTGCCAGCAGCCAGAGGGATAGGATCCAGACCCAGTACTTC | CASSQRDRIQTQYF
TRBD1 | few | TRBJ2-1 | TRBV5-4 | TGTGCCAGCAGCTTGTACCGGGACAGGGGGGACAATGAGCAGTTCTTC | CASSLYRDRGDNEQFF
. | many | TRBJ2-1 | TRBV11-3 | TGTGCCAGCAGGACCGGGGACAATGAGCAGTTTTTC | CASRTGDNEQFF
. | . | TRBJ2-2 | TRBV20-1 | TGCAGTGCCAGAGATCGGGGCAGTGAGAACACCGGGGACCTGTTTTTT | CSARDRGSENTGDLFF
. | . | TRBJ1-6 | TRBV10-3 | TGTGCCATCACCCAGGACAGATTTAATTCACCCCTCCACTTT | CAITQDRFNSPLHF
. | few | TRBJ1-1 | TRBV2 | TGTGCCAGCAGACCGGGGCCCGGGACTGAAGCTTTCTTT | CASRPGPGTEAFF
. | . | TRBJ2-7 | TRBV25-1 | TGTGCCAGCAGTGAAGGGGGGTCCCACGAGCAGTACTTC | CASSEGGSHEQYF
TRBD2 | . | TRBJ2-7 | TRBV20-1 | TGCAGTGCCCGATCGGTAGCGGGGGGTTTCTCCTACGAGCAGTACTTC | CSARSVAGGFSYEQYF
TRBD1 | . | TRBJ2-2 | TRBV19 | TGTGCCAGTAGTTCCCCGTTGACAGGGGGCTTTTCCGGGGAGCTGTTTTTT | CASSSPLTGGFSGELFF
. | . | TRBJ2-6 | TRBV7-2 | TGTGCCAGCAGCTTACTGTTTAAGCGAGACTCTGGGGCCAACGTCCTGACTTTC | CASSLLFKRDSGANVLTF
. | many | TRBJ2-3 | TRBV30 | TGTGCCTCCTCTTACTACGGTAGCACAGATACGCAGTATTTT | CASSYYGSTDTQYF
TRBD1 | many | TRBJ1-4 | TRBV5-1 | TGCGCCAGCAGCCGTTTAACCGGGACAGGAGAAAAACTGTTTTTT | CASSRLTGTGEKLFF
. | many | TRBJ1-4 | TRBV9 | TGTGCCAGCAGCGTAGGAGGCTCGGAGGGAAATGAAAAACTGTTTTTT | CASSVGGSEGNEKLFF
TRBD2 | many | TRBJ2-2 | TRBV3-1 | TGTGCCAGCAGCCAAGGAGGCGGGGGTATCGGCGGGGAGCTGTTTTTT | CASSQGGGGIGGELFF
TRBD2 | . | TRBJ2-2 | TRBV20-1 | TGCAGTGCCCCCGGGCTAGCGGGTTCCGGGGAGCTGTTTTTT | CSAPGLAGSGELFF
. | few | TRBJ1-5 | TRBV19 | TGTGCCAGTAGCCAAGGAGACAGGAGAAATCAGCCCCAGCATTTT | CASSQGDRRNQPQHF
. | few | TRBJ2-5 | TRBV14 | TGTGCCAGCAGCCAAGATTGGTCCCTGGGGACCCAGTACTTC | CASSQDWSLGTQYF
TRBD2 | . | TRBJ2-1 | TRBV9 | TGTGCCAGCAGCGCCCTACTAGCGGGGTACAATGAGCAGTTCTTC | CASSALLAGYNEQFF
. | many | TRBJ2-7 | TRBV7-9 | TGTGCCAGCAGCTCTACCCTCTACGAGCAGTACTTC | CASSSTLYEQYF
TRBD1 | many | TRBJ1-5 | TRBV12-3/TRBV12-4 | TGTGCCAGCAGTTTGGGGACAGGGGGGATCCCTTATGGCAATCAGCCCCAGCATTTT | CASSLGTGGIPYGNQPQHF
TRBD2 | few | TRBJ2-5 | TRBV11-2 | TGTGCCAGCAGCTTAGGGGACTACTGGAAGTACTTC | CASSLGDYWKYF
. | many | TRBJ2-2 | TRBV12-3/TRBV12-4 | TGTGCCAGCAGTCCCCCGACCGGGACTTCGAACACCGGGGAGCTGTTTTTT | CASSPPTGTSNTGELFF
. | many | TRBJ1-6 | TRBV6-1 | TGTGCCAGCAACACGGACGTCGGGCATGAGAATTCACCCCTCCACTTT | CASNTDVGHENSPLHF
TRBD1 | many | TRBJ1-5 | TRBV5-1 | TGCGCCAGCAGCACGGGACAGCAAAATCAGCCCCAGCATTTT | CASSTGQQNQPQHF
. | few | TRBJ2-7 | TRBV5-1 | TGCGCCAGCAGCGCCGGACAAGTTGCCTACGAGCAGTACTTC | CASSAGQVAYEQYF
. | few | TRBJ2-7 | TRBV11-2 | TGTGCCAGCAGCTTAATCGGGACCACCATAGAGCAGTACTTC | CASSLIGTTIEQYF
. | many | TRBJ1-3 | TRBV6-1 | TGTGCCAGCAGTGAAACGACCCTCCAACGAAACACCATATATTTT | CASSETTLQRNTIYF
. | many | TRBJ2-7 | TRBV6-2/TRBV6-3 | TGTGCCAGCAGTTACCTACAGATCTACGAGCAGTACTTC | CASSYLQIYEQYF
. | few | TRBJ2-5 | TRBV6-2/TRBV6-3 | TGTGCCAGCAGTTACTGGCCAGCCCAAGAGACCCAGTACTTC | CASSYWPAQETQYF
. | many | TRBJ1-2 | TRBV4-3 | TGCGCCAGCAGTAAACGTGGGGCTAGTGGCTACACCTTC | CASSKRGASGYTF
TRBD2 | many | TRBJ2-5 | TRBV7-9 | TGTGCCAGCAGCTTAGATCTAGCGGGAGCGGCTTGGGAGACCCAGTACTTC | CASSLDLAGAAWETQYF
. | . | TRBJ2-1 | TRBV6-1 | TGTGCCAGCACCTGGGCCCGGGGTAGGCAGTTCTTC | CASTWARGRQFF
TRBD2 | . | TRBJ2-3 | TRBV4-2 | TGTGCCAGCAGCCAACTAACGGTGGGGGGGGGCACAGATACGCAGTATTTT | CASSQLTVGGGTDTQYF
. | many | TRBJ2-1 | TRBV24-1 | TGTGCCACCAGTGATCGGGACTACAATGAGCAGTTCTTC | CATSDRDYNEQFF
TRBD1 | . | TRBJ2-3 | TRBV4-2 | TGTGCCAGCAGCCAGAAGACCGGGACAGCCTCTAGCACAGATACGCAGTATTTT | CASSQKTGTASSTDTQYF
. | many | TRBJ1-1 | TRBV12-3/TRBV12-4 | TGTGCCAGCAGTTTACGGGGCATAATCACTGAAGCTTTCTTT | CASSLRGIITEAFF
. | many | TRBJ2-1 | TRBV11-3 | TGTGCCAGCAGCTTCAAAATCGCCGGGGGCAGGGGAGTGAATGAGCAGTTCTTC | CASSFKIAGGRGVNEQFF